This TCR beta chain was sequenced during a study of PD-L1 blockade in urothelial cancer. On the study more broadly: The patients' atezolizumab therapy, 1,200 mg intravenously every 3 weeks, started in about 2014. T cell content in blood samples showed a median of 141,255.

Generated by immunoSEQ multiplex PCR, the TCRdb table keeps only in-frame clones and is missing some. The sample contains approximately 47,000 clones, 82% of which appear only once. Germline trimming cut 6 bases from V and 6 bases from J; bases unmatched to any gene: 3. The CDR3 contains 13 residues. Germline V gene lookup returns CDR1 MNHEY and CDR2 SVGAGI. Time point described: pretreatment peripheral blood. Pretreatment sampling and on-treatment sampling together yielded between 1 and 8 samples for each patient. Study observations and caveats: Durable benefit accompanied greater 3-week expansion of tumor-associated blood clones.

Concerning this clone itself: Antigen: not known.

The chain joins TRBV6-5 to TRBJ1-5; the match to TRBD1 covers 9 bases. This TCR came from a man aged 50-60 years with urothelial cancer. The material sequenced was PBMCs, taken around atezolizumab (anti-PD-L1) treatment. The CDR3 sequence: CASSRGQGQPQHF. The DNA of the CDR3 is TGTGCCAGCAGCCGGGGACAGGGTCAGCCCCAGCATTTT.